The clone carrying this T cell receptor beta chain was counted at least ten times. With TRAV- and TRBV-specific primers, first-strand cDNA was made, covering the alpha and beta chains. With a constant-region primer and a V-primer adapter, TCRs were subjected to roughly 20 PCR cycles of amplification. mRNA, once isolated, was amplified by in vitro transcription. TCRdb used MiXCR to reprocess the reads, holding one entry per CDR3 protein. The repertoire has tens of thousands of distinct CDR3 sequences, 15% to 20% of them found once; the top ten carry about 2.5%. Time point meaning: before trial treatment. Patients deemed eligible presented with advanced solid tumors lacking tumor-infiltrating lymphocytes. The CDR3 totals 15 residues. Germline values: CDR1 SGHVS, CDR2 FQNEAQ. Trimming at V came to 0 bases and at J to 7 bases, leaving 6 bases not matched to a gene. This specimen belongs to a study of low-dose radiotherapy and immunotherapy resistance in tumors. Study in general: Dosing for Cohort 2 consisted of 1 Gy per fraction every two weeks, reaching a total of 13 Gy over 26 weeks.

The rearrangement uses TRBV7-8 and TRBJ1-2, with 9 bases that match TRBD1. Here the sequenced sample was PBMCs, taken before treatment. The sequence came from a male donor with prostate cancer. CDR3 amino acids: CASSLATGGGGGYTF. The CDR3 coding sequence is TGTGCCAGCAGCTTAGCGACAGGGGGAGGTGGTGGCTACACCTTC. Supplemented by reference TRBV7-8 and TRBJ1-2, the full variable domain reads GAGVSQSPRYKVAKRGQDVALRCDPISGHVSLFWYQQALGQGPEFLTYFQNEAQLDKSGLPSDRFFAERPEGSVSTLKIQRTQQEDSAVYLCASSLATGGGGGYTFGSGTRLTVV.